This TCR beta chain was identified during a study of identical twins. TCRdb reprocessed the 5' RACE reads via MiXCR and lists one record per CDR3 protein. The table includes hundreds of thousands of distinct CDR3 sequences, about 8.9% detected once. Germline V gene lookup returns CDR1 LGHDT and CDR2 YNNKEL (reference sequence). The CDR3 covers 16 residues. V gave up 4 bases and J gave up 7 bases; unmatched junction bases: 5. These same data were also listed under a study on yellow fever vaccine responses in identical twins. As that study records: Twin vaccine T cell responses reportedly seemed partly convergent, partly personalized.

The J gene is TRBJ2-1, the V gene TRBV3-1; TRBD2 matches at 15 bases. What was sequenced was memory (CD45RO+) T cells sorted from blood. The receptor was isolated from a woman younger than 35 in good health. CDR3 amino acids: CASSRTSGGAGNEQFF. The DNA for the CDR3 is TGTGCCAGCAGCCGGACTAGCGGGGGGGCCGGGAATGAGCAGTTCTTC.